These T cell receptor beta chains were read from a single sample in a study of T-cell reconstitution after alpha-beta-depleted transplantation in children. Each CDR3 protein gets one entry after TCRdb re-called the PCR reads with MiXCR. The table lists 150,000 to 250,000 distinct CDR3 sequences, 14% to 15% of them singletons. The source was PBMCs from the stem cell graft donor, collected from the stem cell graft. These receptors originate from a human donor who donated a stem cell graft to a child with acute lymphoblastic leukemia. The CDR3 runs from the conserved cysteine through the conserved F or W. The D gene is left open where the match is weak. Size values are once, few and many counts, or a class for expanded clones, and some rows have none.

clone_size d_call j_call v_call cdr3_length cdr3_nt cdr3_aa
many - TRBJ1-2 TRBV4-1 16 TGCGCCAGCAGCCAAGTACGGACAGACCTTAACTATGGCTACACCTTC CASSQVRTDLNYGYTF
few TRBD1 TRBJ1-5 TRBV12-3/TRBV12-4 17 TGTGCCAGCAGTCCCGGGGACAGAACTTATAGCAATCAGCCCCAGCATTTT CASSPGDRTYSNQPQHF
many - TRBJ1-1 TRBV7-2 13 TGTGCCAGCAGCTTTCAGAGCTACACTGAAGCTTTCTTT CASSFQSYTEAFF
many - TRBJ2-2 TRBV5-1 15 TGCGCCAGCAGCTTGGCGCCCAAGGACACCGGGGAGCTGTTTTTT CASSLAPKDTGELFF
many TRBD2 TRBJ2-1 TRBV5-5 17 TGTGCCAGCAGCTTGGAACTAGCGGCAGCCCTATACAATGAGCAGTTCTTC CASSLELAAALYNEQFF
few TRBD2 TRBJ2-1 TRBV24-1 17 TGTGCCACCAGTGGGTCCGGAACTAGCGCCTCCTACAATGAGCAGTTCTTC CATSGSGTSASYNEQFF
- - TRBJ2-1 TRBV18 13 TGTGCCAGCTCATCCCGAATCGACGGTGAGCAGTTCTTC CASSSRIDGEQFF
few - TRBJ1-1 TRBV28 15 TGTGCCAGCAGTTTAACCAATCGGGGGAACACTGAAGCTTTCTTT CASSLTNRGNTEAFF
many - TRBJ1-5 TRBV4-1 15 TGCGCCAGCAGCCGGACCCCAGGGAGCAATCAGCCCCAGCATTTT CASSRTPGSNQPQHF
many TRBD2 TRBJ2-1 TRBV5-1 15 TGCGCCAGCAGCTCCCAGCGGGAGGCCTACAATGAGCAGTTCTTC CASSSQREAYNEQFF
many - TRBJ2-1 TRBV5-1 11 TGCGCCAGCGGGGGAGTCGTCGAGCAGTTCTTC CASGGVVEQFF
many - TRBJ1-2 TRBV5-1 12 TGCGCCAGCAGCTTGGAAGGGACTATCGTTACCTTC CASSLEGTIVTF
few TRBD1 TRBJ1-1 TRBV5-1 15 TGCGCCAGCAGCAGACAGGGGGCTTGGAGCACTGAAGCTTTCTTT CASSRQGAWSTEAFF
- - TRBJ2-5 TRBV4-1 15 TGCGCCAGCAGCCGACCCGGCAGGGAACAAGAGACCCAGTACTTC CASSRPGREQETQYF
many TRBD2 TRBJ2-1 TRBV5-5 16 TGTGCCAGCAGCTTAGGGGTAGCGGGAGTTCGGGATGAGCAGTTCTTC CASSLGVAGVRDEQFF
few - TRBJ2-7 TRBV5-1 14 TGCGCCAGCAGCTTGGTGGTAGAGACCTACGAGCAGTACTTC CASSLVVETYEQYF
few TRBD1 TRBJ2-7 TRBV5-1 16 TGCGCCAGTCGTGCCGCTTACGGGACAGCTCTCTACGAGCAGTACTTC CASRAAYGTALYEQYF
many - TRBJ2-2 TRBV5-1 17 TGCGCCAGCAGCCCCCTTGGACGGCCGGAGAACACCGGGGAGCTGTTTTTT CASSPLGRPENTGELFF
many TRBD2 TRBJ2-3 TRBV12-3/TRBV12-4 16 TGTGCCAGCTCGACCGGACTAGCGGGATACACAGATACGCAGTATTTT CASSTGLAGYTDTQYF
many - TRBJ1-5 TRBV28 14 TGTGCCAGCAGTCGGGGGCCACAGGATCAGCCCCAGCATTTT CASSRGPQDQPQHF
few - TRBJ2-5 TRBV29-1 11 TGCAGCGTCGAGACCCAAGAGACCCAGTACTTC CSVETQETQYF
- TRBD1 TRBJ2-2 TRBV18 15 TGTGCCAGCTCACCAGCGACAGGGGCTGACGGGGAGCTGTTTTTT CASSPATGADGELFF
many - TRBJ1-5 TRBV20-1 14 TGCAGTGCTAGAGATGGGAGCCCCGGGCAGCCCCAGCATTTT CSARDGSPGQPQHF
many - TRBJ2-1 TRBV6-1 15 TGTGCCAGCAGTGCGGGGAGACACGCCTACAATGAGCAGTTCTTC CASSAGRHAYNEQFF
many - TRBJ1-6 TRBV7-9 13 TGTGCCAGCAGCTTAGAGGGTAATTCACCCCTCCACTTT CASSLEGNSPLHF
- - TRBJ2-7 TRBV5-6 15 TGTGCCAGCAGCTTATCCCGCGGCGTGTCCTACGAGCAGTACTTC CASSLSRGVSYEQYF
few - TRBJ1-1 TRBV6-5 12 TGTGCCAGCAGACGTATGAACACTGAAGCTTTCTTT CASRRMNTEAFF
many TRBD1 TRBJ2-7 TRBV24-1 15 TGTGCCACCAGTGACTCCGGGACAGGGGGCTACGAGCAGTACTTC CATSDSGTGGYEQYF
many TRBD2 TRBJ2-3 TRBV5-1 16 TGCGCCAGCAGCGGGCTAGCGGGAGGGGACACAGATACGCAGTATTTT CASSGLAGGDTDTQYF
many - TRBJ2-1 TRBV20-1 17 TGCAGTGCTAGAGAGGTCCCCTCGGAACAGTTTTACAATGAGCAGTTCTTC CSAREVPSEQFYNEQFF
many - TRBJ2-1 TRBV12-3/TRBV12-4 15 TGTGCCAGCAGTTTATCGTACAGGATGAGCAATGAGCAGTTCTTC CASSLSYRMSNEQFF
many - TRBJ2-1 TRBV11-2 14 TGTGCCAGCAGCTTAACACCAGGGGTTGGTGAGCAGTTCTTC CASSLTPGVGEQFF
many TRBD2 TRBJ2-1 TRBV5-6 17 TGTGCCAGCAGCTTGAGTCTCCTAGCGGGAGGTTACAATGAGCAGTTCTTC CASSLSLLAGGYNEQFF
many - TRBJ2-1 TRBV12-3/TRBV12-4 12 TGTGCCAGCAGTTCGATGCGGGATGAGCAGTTCTTC CASSSMRDEQFF
- TRBD2 TRBJ2-1 TRBV30 20 TGTGCCTGGAGTGTACTCGGGGGGACTAGCGAAAAGAGCTCCTACAATGAGCAGTTCTTC CAWSVLGGTSEKSSYNEQFF
- - TRBJ1-5 TRBV6-5 15 TGTGCCAGCAGTTACTCGAAAGAGGCCTATCAGCCCCAGCATTTT CASSYSKEAYQPQHF
many - TRBJ1-4 TRBV5-1 15 TGCGCCAGCAGCTTGGTTACTGCAACTAATGAAAAACTGTTTTTT CASSLVTATNEKLFF
- - TRBJ1-5 TRBV12-3/TRBV12-4 12 TGTGCCAGCACTAGAAGCAATCAGCCCCAGCATTTT CASTRSNQPQHF
- - TRBJ1-1 TRBV7-9 16 TGTGCCAGCAGCCCTGCGCGGGGGGCAGGAAACACTGAAGCTTTCTTT CASSPARGAGNTEAFF
few TRBD1 TRBJ2-2 TRBV19 16 TGTGCCAGTAGTATATCCCACAGGGGCAACACCGGGGAGCTGTTTTTT CASSISHRGNTGELFF